The clone carrying this TCR beta chain was seen more than once but under ten times. Trimming removed 6 bases from V and 6 bases from J; junction bases left unmatched: 5. CDR1 is ENHRY, CDR2 SYGVKD, per germline. The CDR3 has 14 residues. The sample is drawn from a study of blood T cell repertoires in COVID-19. The overall study: Samples taken during acute and convalescent COVID-19 were collected in the United States, Italy and Spain.

Using immunoSEQ multiplex PCR, the repertoire was profiled, and TCRdb retains in-frame clones only, with some absent. The data contain about 45,000 clones, over 80% of them singletons. Sequencing was done on a sample of peripheral blood. The TCR comes from a human donor in a cohort sampled during active COVID-19. The chain employs TRBV10-3 and TRBJ2-2, with 9 bases matching TRBD1. The CDR3 region is CAIRGQGVPGELFF. The CDR3 DNA sequence: TGTGCCATCAGGGGACAGGGTGTCCCCGGGGAGCTGTTTTTT.